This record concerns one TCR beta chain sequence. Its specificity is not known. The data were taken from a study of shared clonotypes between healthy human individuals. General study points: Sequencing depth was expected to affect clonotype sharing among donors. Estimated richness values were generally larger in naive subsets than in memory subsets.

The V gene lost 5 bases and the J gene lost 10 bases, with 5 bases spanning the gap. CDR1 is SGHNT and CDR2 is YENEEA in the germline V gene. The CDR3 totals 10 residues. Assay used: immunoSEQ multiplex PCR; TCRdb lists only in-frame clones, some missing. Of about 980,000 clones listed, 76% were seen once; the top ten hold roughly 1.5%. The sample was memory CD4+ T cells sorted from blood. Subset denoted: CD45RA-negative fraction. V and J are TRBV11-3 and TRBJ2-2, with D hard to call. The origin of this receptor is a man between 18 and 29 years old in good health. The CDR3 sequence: CASSPEELFF. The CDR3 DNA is TGTGCCAGCAGCCCGGAGGAGCTGTTTTTT.